These 21 T cell receptor beta chains were all obtained from the same sample, sequenced in a study of blood T cell repertoires in COVID-19. Libraries were prepared by immunoSEQ multiplex PCR; TCRdb keeps only in-frame clonotypes and omits some of them. Of over 15,000 clones in the sample, approximately 80% were seen once. Sequencing was performed on peripheral blood. These receptors originate from a man aged 65-85 years with COVID-19, enrolled during active disease.

The gene calls are TRBV27 and TRBJ1-5; D not certain. The V gene's germline CDR1 is MNHEY and CDR2 SMNVEV (reference sequence). The CDR3 totals 14 residues. Trimming removed 5 bases at V and 4 bases at J, with 12 bases between. This CDR3 is CASSTQVRNQPQHF. CDR3 nucleotides: TGTGCCAGCAGTACCCAGGTCCGGAATCAGCCCCAGCATTTT.

This chain uses TRBV6-2 or TRBV6-3 with TRBJ1-2; D not resolved. Trimming cost V 0 bases and J 3 bases, with 8 bases left between them. The CDR3 runs 14 residues. Germline values: CDR1 MNHEY, CDR2 SVGEGT. The CDR3, as DNA: TGTGCCAGCAGTTACTCTCTTTTTGACTATGGCTACACCTTC. Translated: CASSYSLFDYGYTF.

The chain has TRBV7-2 and TRBJ1-4; D perhaps matches TRBD1 (6 bases). The germline V gene has CDR1 SGHTA and CDR2 FQGNSA. With 2 bases removed from V and 0 bases from J, the gap between germline ends came to 7 bases. This CDR3 contains 15 residues. The CDR3 loop reads CASSLNRATNEKLFF. The CDR3 DNA reads TGTGCCAGCAGCTTAAACAGGGCAACTAATGAAAAACTGTTTTTT.

This clone was seen just once. This chain connects TRBV6-5 to TRBJ1-1, with D perhaps TRBD1 (5 bases). Germline CDR1 MNHEY, CDR2 SVGAGI. V was cut by 2 bases and J by 4 bases, with 8 bases left in between. The length of the CDR3 is 13 residues. The chain's CDR3 is CASSYGRGTEAFF. CDR3 sequence (DNA): TGTGCCAGCAGTTACGGGAGGGGCACTGAAGCTTTCTTT.

This sequence joins TRBV27 and TRBJ1-1; TRBD1 matches 10 bases. The germline V gene encodes CDR1 MNHEY and CDR2 SMNVEV (reference sequence). The CDR3 is 15 residues long. The trim removed 6 bases at V and 5 bases at J, leaving 9 bases unmatched. CDR3 nucleotide sequence: TGTGCCAGCAGCTACTCACGGACAGGGGGGACTGAAGCTTTCTTT. It yields the protein CASSYSRTGGTEAFF.

The genes are TRBV7-2 and TRBJ2-7; TRBD1 agrees at 9 bases. Per the germline V gene, CDR1 is SGHTA and CDR2 is FQGNSA. The CDR3 has 13 amino acids. V was clipped by 4 bases and J by 2 bases; unmatched bases: 0. This chain's CDR3 is CASSWDRAYEQYF. Here the CDR3 DNA reads TGTGCCAGCAGCTGGGACAGGGCCTACGAGCAGTACTTC.

V is TRBV11-2 and J is TRBJ2-2, with 14 bases matching TRBD2. This CDR3 spans 17 amino acids. The V gene end was trimmed by 5 bases and the J gene end by 6 bases; junction bases not matched to a gene: 8. Looked up from germline, CDR1 is SGHAT and CDR2 is FQNNGV. The CDR3 spells CASSPVGLAGGSGELFF. CDR3 nucleotides: TGTGCCAGCAGCCCGGTTGGACTAGCGGGAGGCTCCGGGGAGCTGTTTTTT.

This clone appeared a few times. The chain couples TRBV7-2 to TRBJ1-5, with D unclear. The length of the CDR3 is 13 residues. Germline assignment: CDR1 SGHTA and CDR2 FQGNSA. With 5 bases removed from V and 7 bases from J, the gap between germline ends came to 12 bases. The CDR3 DNA reads TGTGCCAGCAGCCGGGAGGGAAGACAGCCCCAGCATTTT. It encodes CASSREGRQPQHF.

The V call is TRBV6-1, the J call TRBJ1-2, with D perhaps matching TRBD1 (5 bases). Per germline, CDR1 MNHNS and CDR2 SASEGT. Trimming took off 2 bases at V and 6 bases at J, with 16 bases between the two ends. The CDR3 is made up of 15 amino acids. The CDR3 DNA sequence: TGTGCCAGCAGTGAAAATTCCTTTGGGGGGAATGGCTACACCTTC. Translation gives CASSENSFGGNGYTF.

This clone was seen a few times. Its ends do not fully match the called genes, so a read error is possible. The chain employs TRBV18 and TRBJ2-3; D possibly corresponds to TRBD2 (6 bases). From germline, CDR1 is KGHSH and CDR2 LQKENI. The CDR3 loop spans 18 amino acids. The CDR3 DNA reads as TGTGCCAGCTCACCGCCACCTTGGCCGGGGGAGATTGCAGAAACGCAGTATTTT. Its translation is CASSPPPWPGEIAETQYF.

The chain recombines TRBV5-1 with TRBJ2-3; TRBD2 aligns across 9 bases. CDR1 and CDR2 from the germline V gene are SGHRS and YFSETQ. J lost 6 bases, V lost 4 bases, and 15 bases had no gene match. This CDR3 is built from 17 residues. CDR3 in DNA: TGCGCCAGCAGCCGCCCCTCTGTTAGCGGGAGAAGGGATACGCAGTATTTT. Residues: CASSRPSVSGRRDTQYF. Together with reference TRBV5-1 and TRBJ2-3, the CDR3 gives the full variable domain: KAGVTQTPRYLIKTRGQQVTLSCSPISGHRSVSWYQQTPGQGLQFLFEYFSETQRNKGNFPGRFSGRQFSNSRSEMNVSTLELGDSALYLCASSRPSVSGRRDTQYFGPGTRLTVL.

This chain links TRBV11-2 with TRBJ2-5, with D uncertain. Trimming cost V 6 bases and J 5 bases, with 19 bases left between them. CDR3 length: 15 residues. Germline V gene lookup returns CDR1 SGHAT and CDR2 FQNNGV. The CDR3 DNA is TGTGCCAGCAGACCCCTTGGTGGGCATCGGGAGACCCAGTACTTC. Translation: CASRPLGGHRETQYF.

This clone was recorded once. The V gene is TRBV6-5, the J gene TRBJ2-5; 7 nucleotides match TRBD2. Germline CDR1 reads MNHEY; CDR2 reads SVGAGI. The J segment lost 6 bases and the V segment lost 6 bases, leaving 13 bases of the junction unmatched. The CDR3 is made up of 15 amino acids. Written as DNA, the CDR3 is TGTGCCAGCAGCCCCGGTGCGGGGGTTGGGAAGACCCAGTACTTC. Amino acids: CASSPGAGVGKTQYF.

V and J are TRBV4-1 and TRBJ2-7; 11 positions match TRBD2. V shed 4 bases and J 7 bases; nucleotides not matched to a gene: 12. There are 16 residues in the CDR3. The germline V gene has CDR1 MGHRA and CDR2 YSYEKL. CDR3 residues: CASSLRDSGRAREQYF. The CDR3 DNA reads as TGCGCCAGCAGCCTACGTGATAGCGGGAGGGCAAGAGAGCAGTACTTC.

A note on this clone: Without the conserved terminal phenylalanine or tryptophan, this CDR3 likely stems from a read error. Because the CDR3's place on the DNA is in doubt, the DNA is left out and the CDR3 is given as listed by TCRdb. This rearrangement joins TRBV3-1 (or the pseudogene TRBV3-2) to TRBJ1-1. Counting both end residues, the CDR3 totals 15 amino acids. Germline loops: CDR1 LGHDT, CDR2 YNNKEL (reference sequence). The CDR3 sequence: CASSHLSPTDQTFSY.

The rearrangement joins TRBV5-1 to TRBJ2-7; tentative D call: TRBD2 (7 bases). This CDR3 is built from 14 residues. Germline CDR1 reads SGHRS; CDR2 reads YFSETQ. Between the trimmed V and J ends, which lost 3 bases and 6 bases, there was a span of 16 bases. CDR3 nucleotides: TGCGCCAGCAGCTGGCGGGCGGGGGCGGGCGAGCAGTACTTC. As protein: CASSWRAGAGEQYF.

The table lists this clone with a few counts. DNA for the CDR3: TGTGCCAGCAGCTCGGGTGTCAATCAGCCCCAGCATTTT. Residues: CASSSGVNQPQHF. The chain joins TRBV7-3 to TRBJ1-5; no definite D call. V lost 4 bases and J lost 3, with 7 bases in between. The CDR3 runs to 13 residues. Per the germline V gene, CDR1 is SGHTA and CDR2 is FQGTGA.

This clone was recorded a few times. V usage is TRBV21-1 and J usage is TRBJ2-7; the table's TRBD1 call for D was not verified on the DNA. TRBV21-1 is a pseudogene. CDR3 size: 17 residues. The chain's CDR3 is CASSKAQETGGDYEQYF. The DNA of the CDR3 is TGTGCCAGCAGCAAAGCGCAAGAGACAGGTGGAGACTACGAGCAGTACTTC.

CDR3 sequence reads: CASSPFPLAGEGGTQYF. In DNA, the CDR3 is TGTGCCAGTAGTCCCTTTCCATTAGCGGGAGAAGGGGGTACGCAGTATTTT. The chain has TRBV19 and TRBJ2-3; TRBD2 aligns across 9 bases. The germline V gene has CDR1 LNHDA and CDR2 SQIVND (reference sequence). Trimming cost V 5 bases and J 8 bases; bases outside gene matches: 17. This CDR3 has 17 residues.

On this clone: At one of its ends the junction is not consistent with the germline gene, which may arise from a read error. The V gene is TRBV10-3, the J gene TRBJ2-7, with D tentatively TRBD2 (6 bases). Germline CDR1 is ENHRY and CDR2 is SYGVKD. The CDR3 runs 16 residues. The CDR3 is CEGKGTIAVSSYEQYF. CDR3 nucleotide sequence: TGCGAAGGGAAGGGAACTATAGCGGTGAGCTCCTACGAGCAGTACTTC.

The chain combines TRBV5-4 with TRBJ2-7; tentative D call: TRBD1 (6 bases). The V end was cut by 4 bases, the J end by 3 bases, with 17 bases between. The germline gives CDR1 SGHNT, CDR2 YYREEE (reference sequence). CDR3 length: 15 amino acids. As DNA, the CDR3 is TGTGCCAGCAGCCGCGACCCAGGGGTGGACTACGAGCAGTACTTC. The encoded protein is CASSRDPGVDYEQYF. The whole variable domain, remainder taken from reference TRBV5-4 and TRBJ2-7, is ETGVTQSPTHLIKTRGQQVTLRCSSQSGHNTVSWYQQALGQGPQFIFQYYREEENGRGNFPPRFSGLQFPNYSSELNVNALELDDSALYLCASSRDPGVDYEQYFGPGTRLTVT.